This T cell receptor beta chain was found in a study of CD8+ T cells in alopecia areata. General study findings and limits: In scalp, tofacitinib significantly decreased clonality and expanded CD8+ clones among the top 100. A great number of expanded lesional clones endured in scalp and blood during tofacitinib.

The treatment here: oral pan-JAK inhibitor, 5-10 mg twice daily. Looked up from germline, CDR1 is SGHTA and CDR2 is FQGTGA. Trimming at V came to 4 bases and at J to 3 bases, leaving 5 bases not matched to a gene. The length of the CDR3 is 15 residues. Extracted from the samples, RNA was reverse transcribed into cDNA to serve as the sequencing template. Repertoires were generated with immunoSEQ multiplex PCR, while TCRdb's copy carries only in-frame clones and drops some. The table lists around 180,000 clones, 60% of them singletons, with over 1% in the top ten. Points on this clone: What it binds is not known.

The sample consisted of CD4+ T cells sorted from blood, taken at week 24, from a patient treated with tofacitinib. This TCR was sampled from a human donor with alopecia areata. The chain employs TRBV7-3 and TRBJ2-1; 8 nucleotides agree with TRBD1. Written as DNA, the CDR3 is TGTGCCAGCAGCTCCGGACAGGGTGGCTACAATGAGCAGTTCTTC. Amino acid sequence: CASSSGQGGYNEQFF. The full variable domain, completed using reference TRBV7-3 and TRBJ2-1, is GAGVSQTPSNKVTEKGKYVELRCDPISGHTALYWYRQSLGQGPEFLIYFQGTGAADDSGLPNDRFFAVRPEGSVSTLKIQRTERGDSAVYLCASSSGQGGYNEQFFGPGTRLTVL.